This is a list of T cell receptor beta chains from one sample in a study of blood T cell repertoires in COVID-19. Repertoires were generated with immunoSEQ multiplex PCR, while TCRdb's copy carries only in-frame clones and drops some. The table has under 400,000 clones, about nine tenths seen once. What was sequenced was PBMCs or T cells enriched from blood (not recorded which). The receptors were sampled from a woman aged 25 to 39 who had been exposed to COVID-19. The CDR3 runs from the conserved cysteine through the conserved F or W. Fields, in order: clone size, J gene, V gene, D gene, CDR3 protein, CDR3 DNA. A D gene is named only where the DNA matches it firmly. Size is omitted from some rows. Given values are once, few, many or a class for expanded clones.

- | TRBJ2-4 | TRBV18 | - | CASSPLSSEGAKNIQYF | TGTGCCAGCTCACCGTTGTCTAGCGAAGGAGCCAAAAACATTCAGTACTTC
- | TRBJ2-7 | TRBV10-3 | TRBD2 | CAISEPTSGGRYEQYF | TGTGCCATCAGTGAGCCGACTAGCGGAGGCCGCTACGAGCAGTACTTC
few | TRBJ1-4 | TRBV5-1 | - | CASSLGEVANEKLFF | TGCGCCAGCAGCTTGGGGGAGGTTGCTAATGAAAAACTGTTTTTT
- | TRBJ1-2 | TRBV6-4 | TRBD1 | CASSATGDYGYTF | TGTGCCAGCAGTGCAACAGGGGACTATGGCTACACCTTC
- | TRBJ2-7 | TRBV27 | - | CASSRSGPYEQYF | TGTGCCAGCAGTCGTAGCGGTCCCTACGAGCAGTACTTC
- | TRBJ1-2 | TRBV5-1 | TRBD1 | CASSLASTRQGLGYTF | TGCGCCAGCAGCTTGGCAAGCACCCGACAGGGATTGGGCTACACCTTC
- | TRBJ1-1 | TRBV28 | - | CASSLLGVNTEAFF | TGTGCCAGCAGTTTATTAGGAGTGAACACTGAAGCTTTCTTT
- | TRBJ2-2 | TRBV10-2 | TRBD2 | CASSRTSGRGELFF | TGCGCCAGCAGCAGGACTAGCGGGAGAGGGGAGCTGTTTTTT
- | TRBJ2-3 | TRBV7-9 | - | CASSLRTAADTQYF | TGTGCCAGCAGCTTAAGGACTGCCGCAGATACGCAGTATTTT
- | TRBJ1-3 | TRBV11-3 | - | CASRPSGGNTIYF | TGTGCCAGCAGACCCTCCGGGGGAAACACCATATATTTT
- | TRBJ1-2 | TRBV6-5 | - | CASSYSQGYTF | TGTGCCAGCAGTTACTCGCAGGGCTACACCTTC
- | TRBJ2-3 | TRBV7-8 | - | CASSGSGTDTQYF | TGTGCCAGCAGCGGCTCAGGCACAGATACGCAGTATTTT
- | TRBJ1-4 | TRBV5-1 | TRBD1 | CASSSRQGQNEKLFF | TGCGCCAGCAGCTCCAGACAGGGCCAAAATGAGAAACTGTTTTTT
- | TRBJ2-3 | TRBV6-1 | - | CASSALPSGKGTDTQYF | TGTGCCAGCAGTGCCCTCCCCTCAGGGAAGGGCACAGATACGCAGTATTTT
- | TRBJ1-2 | TRBV27 | TRBD1 | CASSPGTGAINYGYTF | TGTGCCAGCAGTCCCGGGACAGGGGCGATTAACTATGGCTACACCTTC
- | TRBJ2-2 | TRBV7-7 | - | CASSLAGSDTGELFF | TGTGCCAGCAGCTTAGCGGGCTCGGACACCGGGGAGCTGTTTTTT
- | TRBJ1-5 | TRBV27 | - | CASSLKAGISNQPQHF | TGTGCCAGCAGTTTAAAGGCAGGGATTAGCAATCAGCCCCAGCATTTT
- | TRBJ1-4 | TRBV11-3 | TRBD1 | CASSFSGTDDEKLFF | TGTGCCAGCAGCTTTTCCGGGACAGACGATGAAAAACTGTTTTTT
few | TRBJ1-2 | TRBV12-3/TRBV12-4 | - | CASSLAGGGYTF | TGTGCCAGCAGTTTAGCAGGGGGAGGCTACACCTTC
- | TRBJ2-4 | TRBV14 | TRBD1 | CASSQRTGGKAKNIQYF | TGTGCCAGCAGCCAACGGACAGGGGGGAAGGCCAAAAACATTCAGTACTTC
- | TRBJ1-1 | TRBV6-6 | - | CASSPLWGGTEAFF | TGTGCCAGCAGCCCGCTGTGGGGGGGCACTGAAGCTTTCTTT
once | TRBJ2-2 | TRBV7-2 | - | CASSPGADFSNTGELFF | TGTGCCAGCAGCCCCGGTGCGGACTTTTCGAACACCGGGGAGCTGTTTTTT
- | TRBJ2-5 | TRBV28 | - | CASSLPAGTTGETQYF | TGTGCCAGCAGTTTACCAGCGGGGACAACGGGAGAGACCCAGTACTTC
- | TRBJ2-3 | TRBV7-9 | TRBD1 | CASSSGTGTGTTQYF | TGTGCCAGCAGCTCCGGGACAGGGACGGGGACTACGCAGTATTTT
- | TRBJ1-5 | TRBV30 | TRBD1 | CAWGDRGNQPQHF | TGTGCCTGGGGGGACAGGGGCAATCAGCCCCAGCATTTT
- | TRBJ2-1 | TRBV3-1/TRBV3-2 | TRBD1 | CASSQVVPGTVSPNEQFF | TGTGCCAGCAGCCAAGTCGTTCCCGGGACAGTTTCCCCTAATGAGCAGTTCTTC
- | TRBJ1-6 | TRBV7-9 | TRBD1 | CASSSIRDRGRKSPLHF | TGTGCCAGCAGCTCCATTCGAGACAGGGGGCGTAAATCACCCCTCCACTTT
- | TRBJ2-1 | TRBV5-4 | TRBD2 | CASSQGTSGRADEQFF | TGTGCCAGCAGCCAAGGGACTAGCGGGAGGGCCGATGAGCAGTTCTTC
- | TRBJ1-1 | TRBV7-8 | TRBD1 | CASSIQQGGTEAFF | TGTGCCAGCAGCATCCAACAGGGGGGCACTGAAGCTTTCTTT
- | TRBJ1-1 | TRBV12-5 | - | CASGLVFRGAEAFF | TGTGCTAGTGGTTTGGTTTTCCGGGGGGCTGAAGCTTTCTTT
few | TRBJ1-1 | TRBV14 | TRBD1 | CASSQLGRGSDTEAFF | TGTGCCAGCAGCCAACTCGGCAGGGGGTCTGACACTGAAGCTTTCTTT
- | TRBJ2-4 | TRBV28 | - | CASSPSSIGKNIQYF | TGTGCCAGCAGTCCATCTAGTATCGGCAAAAACATTCAGTACTTC
- | TRBJ2-7 | TRBV2 | TRBD1 | CASSEPGRGQRGEQYF | TGTGCCAGCAGTGAACCAGGCAGGGGGCAACGGGGCGAGCAGTACTTC
- | TRBJ1-5 | TRBV4-2 | TRBD1 | CASSQAGQNNQPQHF | TGTGCCAGCAGCCAGGCGGGACAGAATAATCAGCCCCAGCATTTT
- | TRBJ2-3 | TRBV4-1 | - | CASSPTGPSTDTQYF | TGCGCCAGCAGCCCGACAGGTCCTTCTACAGATACGCAGTATTTT
- | TRBJ1-4 | TRBV5-1 | - | CASSLNWEKLFF | TGCGCCAGCAGCTTGAACTGGGAAAAACTGTTTTTT
- | TRBJ1-4 | TRBV14 | TRBD1 | CASSQVTGGSAWAANEKLFF | TGTGCCAGCAGCCAGGTGACAGGGGGATCGGCCTGGGCCGCTAATGAAAAACTGTTTTTT
- | TRBJ2-3 | TRBV14 | TRBD1 | CASSRGAGGSTSTDTQYF | TGTGCCAGCAGCCGGGGCGCAGGGGGCTCAACTAGCACAGATACGCAGTATTTT
- | TRBJ2-6 | TRBV11-2 | - | CASSLVGSGIGANVLTF | TGTGCCAGCAGCTTAGTCGGGTCAGGGATCGGGGCCAACGTCCTGACTTTC
- | TRBJ1-1 | TRBV29-1 | - | CSVERWQGSMNTEAFF | TGCAGCGTTGAACGGTGGCAGGGCTCAATGAACACTGAAGCTTTCTTT
- | TRBJ2-3 | TRBV25-1 | - | CASSSGTKEADTQYF | TGTGCCAGCAGCTCCGGGACAAAAGAGGCAGATACGCAGTATTTT
- | TRBJ1-1 | TRBV18 | TRBD1 | CASSPPGTGTNTEAFF | TGTGCCAGCTCACCACCCGGGACAGGGACGAACACTGAAGCTTTCTTT
- | TRBJ1-4 | TRBV18 | - | CASSPAAGTNEKLFF | TGTGCCAGCTCACCGGCCGCGGGAACTAATGAAAAACTGTTTTTT
- | TRBJ2-1 | TRBV9 | TRBD2 | CASSPSGSPNEQFF | TGTGCCAGCAGCCCTAGCGGGAGTCCAAATGAGCAGTTCTTC
few | TRBJ1-2 | TRBV29-1 | TRBD1 | CSVEGQGAGGYTF | TGCAGCGTTGAAGGCCAGGGGGCAGGGGGCTACACCTTC
- | TRBJ1-1 | TRBV6-4 | - | CASRLGVPEAFF | TGTGCCAGCAGGCTCGGAGTCCCTGAAGCTTTCTTT